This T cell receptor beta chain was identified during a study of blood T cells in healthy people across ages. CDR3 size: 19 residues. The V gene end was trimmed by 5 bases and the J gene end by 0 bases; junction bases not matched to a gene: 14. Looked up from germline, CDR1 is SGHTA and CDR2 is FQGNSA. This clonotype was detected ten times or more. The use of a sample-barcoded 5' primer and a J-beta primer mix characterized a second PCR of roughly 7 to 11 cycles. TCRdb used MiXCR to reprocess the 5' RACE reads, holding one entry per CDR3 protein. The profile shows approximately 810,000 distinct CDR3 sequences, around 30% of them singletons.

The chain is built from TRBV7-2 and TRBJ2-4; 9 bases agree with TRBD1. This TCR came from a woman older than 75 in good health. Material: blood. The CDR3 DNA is TGTGCCAGCAGCCGAACAGGGGGCGGAAAATCTTCAGCCAAAAACATTCAGTACTTC. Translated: CASSRTGGGKSSAKNIQYF.